One and the same sample provided the 15 T cell receptor beta chains below, sequenced in a study of STAT5B mutations in CD4+ large granular lymphocyte leukemia. This table comes from immunoSEQ multiplex PCR, and its TCRdb copy is limited to in-frame clones, with some not included. The sample holds tens of thousands of clones, 65% to 90% seen once. The sample was CD4+ T cells from blood buffy coats. These TCRs come from a human donor in good health.

V gene TRBV5-5 combines with J gene TRBJ1-1; no clear D gene. The CDR3 runs to 13 residues. Between the trimmed V and J ends, which lost 4 bases and 7 bases, there was a span of 14 bases. CDR1 and CDR2 (germline): SGHKS, YYEKEE (reference sequence). CDR3 region: CASSPELMGEAFF. CDR3 coding DNA: TGTGCCAGCAGCCCGGAGCTGATGGGTGAAGCTTTCTTT.

The chain links TRBV9 to TRBJ1-5; D remains ambiguous. CDR3 size: 14 residues. Germline V CDR1 and CDR2: SGDLS, YYNGEE. Trimming pared 4 bases from V and 0 bases from J, leaving 8 bases between. The chain's CDR3 is CASSPGLSNQPQHF. Here the CDR3 DNA reads TGTGCCAGCAGCCCTGGACTTAGCAATCAGCCCCAGCATTTT.

The chain joins TRBV5-1 to TRBJ1-1; D remains unclear. Germline-derived CDR1 and CDR2 are SGHRS and YFSETQ. V lost 0 bases, J lost 0 bases, and 9 bases lay in between. The CDR3 extends over 15 amino acids. The chain's CDR3 is CASSLAPGMNTEAFF. The DNA of the CDR3 is TGCGCCAGCAGCTTGGCCCCGGGCATGAACACTGAAGCTTTCTTT. The full variable domain, its missing parts supplied by reference TRBV5-1 and TRBJ1-1, is KAGVTQTPRYLIKTRGQQVTLSCSPISGHRSVSWYQQTPGQGLQFLFEYFSETQRNKGNFPGRFSGRQFSNSRSEMNVSTLELGDSALYLCASSLAPGMNTEAFFGQGTRLTVV.

V and J are TRBV15 and TRBJ2-5; D uncertain. The CDR3 contains 13 residues. Germline V gene lookup returns CDR1 LNHNV and CDR2 YYDKDF (reference sequence). V lost 1 base, J lost 5 bases, and 8 bases lay in between. The CDR3 sequence: CATSRGSGETQYF. CDR3 bases: TGTGCCACCAGCAGAGGGTCCGGGGAGACCCAGTACTTC.

The chain links TRBV6-1 to TRBJ2-5; D gene unclear. CDR1 and CDR2 from the germline V gene are MNHNS and SASEGT. The CDR3 extends over 12 amino acids. V shed 8 bases and J shed 1 base, with 8 bases lying between them. The CDR3 coding sequence is TGTGCCAGCCAAGACGTCCAAGAGACCCAGTACTTC. This gives the protein CASQDVQETQYF.

The genes are TRBV7-6 and TRBJ2-1, with TRBD2 matching 10 bases. The length of the CDR3 is 12 residues. In germline, CDR1 is SGHVS, CDR2 FNYEAQ. Trimming took 7 bases from V and 8 from J; bases not matched to a gene: 2. CDR3 region: CASTSGGDEQFF. CDR3 DNA: TGTGCCAGCACCAGCGGGGGGGATGAGCAGTTCTTC.

Only a few counts were recorded for this clone. The chain employs TRBV6-5 and TRBJ2-7, with D possibly being TRBD1 (5 bases). Germline V CDR1 and CDR2: MNHEY, SVGAGI. The CDR3 runs 13 residues. The V end lost 6 bases, the J end lost 3 bases, and 12 bases lay between the germline ends. CDR3: CASRKDSFYEQYF. DNA of the CDR3: TGTGCCAGCAGAAAAGACAGTTTCTACGAGCAGTACTTC.

The rearrangement uses TRBV5-4 and TRBJ1-6; 9 positions match TRBD1. Germline CDR1 and CDR2: SGHNT and YYREEE (reference sequence). V shed 6 bases, J shed 8 bases, and the junction held 3 bases outside the gene matches. The CDR3 runs to 13 residues. CDR3 residues: CASKDRGDSPLHF. The CDR3 nucleotides are TGTGCCAGCAAGGACAGGGGTGATTCACCCCTCCACTTT. Based on the CDR3 plus reference TRBV5-4 and TRBJ1-6, the full variable domain is ETGVTQSPTHLIKTRGQQVTLRCSSQSGHNTVSWYQQALGQGPQFIFQYYREEENGRGNFPPRFSGLQFPNYSSELNVNALELDDSALYLCASKDRGDSPLHFGNGTRLTVT.

CDR3 sequence reads: CASSLRTGRNTEAFF. CDR3 nucleotides: TGTGCCAGCAGTTTACGGACAGGCAGGAACACTGAAGCTTTCTTT. This chain links TRBV27 with TRBJ1-1; 7 bases are a match to TRBD1. This CDR3 has 15 residues. Per the germline V gene, CDR1 is MNHEY and CDR2 is SMNVEV (reference sequence). V lost 2 bases and J lost 1; bases outside the gene matches: 4.

The V and J genes are TRBV11-3 and TRBJ1-1; no clear D gene. The CDR3 contains 12 residues. V dropped 4 bases and J dropped 7 bases, with 10 bases sitting between them. CDR1 SGHNT and CDR2 YENEEA come from the germline V gene. The CDR3 region is CASSSQGVEAFF. The CDR3 bases are TGTGCCAGCAGCTCTCAAGGTGTTGAAGCTTTCTTT.

V usage is TRBV6-1 and J usage is TRBJ2-1; D possibly corresponds to TRBD1 (6 bases). Germline CDR1 and CDR2: MNHNS and SASEGT. The V end lost 4 bases, the J end lost 5 bases, and 15 bases lay between the germline ends. The CDR3 extends over 15 amino acids. CDR3 in DNA: TGTGCCAGCAGTGTTGATCGGTGGGACAACAATGAGCAGTTCTTC. It encodes CASSVDRWDNNEQFF.

The chain couples TRBV30 to TRBJ1-1; perhaps TRBD1 as D (6 bases). Per the germline V gene, CDR1 is GTSNPN and CDR2 is SVGIG (reference sequence). The CDR3 covers 13 residues. V was pared by 0 bases and J by 3 bases, with 8 bases between. DNA for the CDR3: TGTGCCTGGAGTGTTGAGGGGGACACTGAAGCTTTCTTT. Translated: CAWSVEGDTEAFF.

This clone appeared a few times. The DNA of the CDR3 is TGTGCCAGCAGCTTTGGACAGGGTAGCTATGGCTACACCTTC. Residues: CASSFGQGSYGYTF. The V call is TRBV5-8, the J call TRBJ1-2, with 8 bases aligning to TRBD1. From germline, CDR1 is SGHTS and CDR2 YDEGEE. J lost 4 bases, V lost 2 bases, and 4 bases had no gene match. The length of the CDR3 is 14 residues.

The chain has TRBV19 and TRBJ2-5; TRBD2 might be the D (5 bases). The length of the CDR3 is 14 residues. Germline V CDR1 and CDR2: LNHDA, SQIVND (reference sequence). V was clipped by 2 bases and J by 1 base, with 8 bases between them. The CDR3 sequence: CASSIRLAQETQYF. In nucleotides, the CDR3 is TGTGCCAGTAGTATAAGGCTAGCCCAAGAGACCCAGTACTTC.

V is TRBV7-9 and J is TRBJ1-1; D is uncertain. Deletions cut 1 base from V and 2 bases from J, with 11 bases between. The CDR3 length is 15 residues. Germline loops: CDR1 SEHNR, CDR2 FQNEAQ (reference sequence). The CDR3 region has the DNA TGTGCCAGCAGCTTAGAGGCGCTGGGTAACACTGAAGCTTTCTTT. Translated: CASSLEALGNTEAFF.